Listed below are T cell receptor beta chains from one sample, sequenced in a study of early stage breast cancer tumors. Assay: immunoSEQ multiplex PCR; the TCRdb copy retains only in-frame clones and omits some. This table has more than 55,000 clones, 70% to 80% appearing once. Sequenced material: blood. The receptor source for this set is a person aged 30-39 years with breast cancer. Both conserved end residues are part of each CDR3.

V,J,CDR3
TRBV4-3,TRBJ2-1,CASSQWGTSGSNEQFF
TRBV11-2,TRBJ2-3,CASSFGSGGLTDTQYF
TRBV19,TRBJ2-2,CASSTIAPNTGELFF
TRBV27,TRBJ2-7,CASSLLGGSEQYF
TRBV6-5,TRBJ2-7,CASSYPSGTAREQYF
TRBV25-1,TRBJ2-1,CASSARPDNEQFF
TRBV4-1,TRBJ2-1,CASSYIDNEQFF
TRBV28,TRBJ1-1,CASREIQTNTEAFF
TRBV6-1,TRBJ1-6,CASSDHYPLDMFGHVRPLHF
TRBV19,TRBJ1-1,CASSIVRQLNTEAFF
TRBV9,TRBJ1-1,CASRPHMGFAEAFF
TRBV4-2,TRBJ2-2,CASTRRGRTGELFF
TRBV5-1,TRBJ2-1,CASSLDSSYNEQFF
TRBV7-3,TRBJ2-5,CASSFSSSLAGETQYF
TRBV7-9,TRBJ1-2,CASSLDTGVWVAGYTF
TRBV7-3,TRBJ1-2,CASSLSGTGPYTF
TRBV19,TRBJ2-1,CASAGGVESDEQFF
TRBV21-1,TRBJ2-7,CASGGLGPSYEQYF
TRBV12-5,TRBJ1-3,CASGSGYSGNTIYF
TRBV5-1,TRBJ2-7,CASSRDLNSYEQYF
TRBV28,TRBJ2-3,CASSFSSGRARTQYF
TRBV30,TRBJ2-1,CAWSPRDNEQFF
TRBV7-9,TRBJ2-1,CASSSPGASYNEQFF
TRBV5-1,TRBJ1-1,CASSQPDRLNTEAFF
TRBV2,TRBJ2-7,CASSVDRFGEQYF
TRBV9,TRBJ2-1,CASSADYFNEQFF
TRBV27,TRBJ2-7,CASSPRSSGYEQYF
TRBV11-2,TRBJ1-1,CASSLTRQGGAFF
TRBV4-3,TRBJ2-7,CASSLGGGAGYEQYF
TRBV19,TRBJ1-1,CASSRPWGNTEAFF
TRBV2,TRBJ1-1,CASLIEGNTEAFF
TRBV7-8,TRBJ2-1,CASSSPGLAGGRGSYNEQFF
TRBV11-2,TRBJ2-3,CASSLTAGITDTQYF
TRBV11-3,TRBJ2-1,CASSPRTSDSNEQFF
TRBV27,TRBJ2-5,CASSLGRGRRETQYF
TRBV18,TRBJ1-1,CASSPLRDTEAFF
TRBV21-1,TRBJ2-1,CASISGGVNEQFF
TRBV7-6,TRBJ1-4,CASTINRLSTGSNEKLFF
TRBV19,TRBJ2-7,CASTPGGAPNEQYF
TRBV4-1,TRBJ1-2,CASSQVRDRFYGYTF
TRBV7-9,TRBJ2-3,CASSLISFTDTQYF
TRBV10-2,TRBJ2-7,CASCPGEDEQYF
TRBV6-1,TRBJ2-7,CASTGEGYEQYF
TRBV7-2,TRBJ2-1,CASSLGGAGVSFGEQFF
TRBV30,TRBJ1-2,CAWRGHPNYGYTF
TRBV7-8,TRBJ2-1,CASSYPEDYNEQFF
TRBV19,TRBJ2-7,CASTRDIDRNYEQYF
TRBV30,TRBJ2-2,CAWSVGAGGSGELFF
TRBV14,TRBJ2-7,CASSRGTSGSYEQYF
TRBV18,TRBJ1-5,CASSPERISNQPQHF